One sample yielded the 27 T cell receptor beta chains listed below, sequenced in a study of T cells in Graves' hyperthyroidism and ophthalmopathy. TCR beta CDR3 regions were amplified from RNA transcripts. A set of HTBI primers served as the primers for a first-round RT-PCR of the TCR CDR3. TCRdb analysed the multiplex PCR reads with MiXCR anew, one entry per CDR3 protein. Of around 600,000 distinct CDR3 sequences listed, about 15% are singletons. Specimen: blood. The origin of the receptors is a woman in her 50s with Graves' ophthalmopathy.

The table lists this clonotype with many counts. The chain has TRBV28 and TRBJ1-4, with D possibly TRBD1 on 6 matching bases. Germline loops: CDR1 MDHEN, CDR2 SYDVKM. V lost 1 base, J lost 4 bases, and 25 bases lay in between. The CDR3 runs to 20 residues. Written as DNA, the CDR3 is TGTGCCAGCAGTTTATCCGGTCTTTACGCCGGGCGGGACATTAATGAAAAACTGTTTTTT. This translates into CASSLSGLYAGRDINEKLFF.

V is TRBV28 and J is TRBJ2-5, with TRBD1 matching 8 bases. Germline trimming cut 6 bases from V and 4 bases from J; bases unmatched to any gene: 19. Per the germline V gene, CDR1 is MDHEN and CDR2 is SYDVKM. This CDR3 spans 18 amino acids. CDR3 protein: CASSPRDPGQVFGETQYF. The CDR3 DNA sequence: TGTGCCAGCAGCCCTAGGGACCCGGGACAGGTTTTCGGAGAGACCCAGTACTTC.

A word on this clonotype: A much larger clone is a single base away; this may be a read error. CDR3 sequence reads: CASSLADRSSYEQYF. Written as DNA, the CDR3 is TGTGCCAGCAGCTTAGCAGACAGGAGCTCCTACGAGCAGTACTTC. The chain carries TRBV7-9 and TRBJ2-7, with TRBD1 as a possible D gene (6 bases). This CDR3 is built from 15 residues. The germline gives CDR1 SEHNR, CDR2 FQNEAQ (reference sequence). V shed 0 bases and J shed 0 bases, with 9 bases lying between them. Supplemented by reference TRBV7-9 and TRBJ2-7, the full variable domain reads DTGVSQNPRHKITKRGQNVTFRCDPISEHNRLYWYRQTLGQGPEFLTYFQNEAQLEKSRLLSDRFSAERPKGSFSTLEIQRTEQGDSAMYLCASSLADRSSYEQYFGPGTRLTVT.

The rearrangement uses TRBV3-1 and TRBJ1-6; 11 nucleotides agree with TRBD1. Looked up from germline, CDR1 is LGHDT and CDR2 is YNNKEL (reference sequence). The CDR3 extends over 15 amino acids. With V trimmed by 1 base and J by 9 bases, 2 bases remained unmatched. CDR3 sequence (DNA): TGTGCCAGCAGCCAAGCCGGGACAGGGGGTTCACCCCTCCACTTT. Translated: CASSQAGTGGSPLHF.

This clonotype appeared many times. DNA for the CDR3: TGTGCCAGCAGTTTGACGACACTAGCGGGACTTCCTAATGAGCAGTTCTTC. Protein product: CASSLTTLAGLPNEQFF. The chain combines TRBV28 with TRBJ2-1; 10 bases map to TRBD2. Losses at the gene ends were 3 bases for V and 7 bases for J; bases not matched to a gene: 12. This CDR3 region has 17 residues. Per germline, CDR1 MDHEN and CDR2 SYDVKM. The full variable domain, rest sourced from reference TRBV28 and TRBJ2-1, is DVKVTQSSRYLVKRTGEKVFLECVQDMDHENMFWYRQDPGLGLRLIYFSYDVKMKEKGDIPEGYSVSREKKERFSLILESASTNQTSMYLCASSLTTLAGLPNEQFFGPGTRLTVL.

The rearrangement links TRBV19 to TRBJ2-7; D not resolved. V shed 3 bases and J shed 1 base, with 10 bases lying between them. Germline assignment: CDR1 LNHDA and CDR2 SQIVND (reference sequence). The CDR3 consists of 14 residues. This CDR3 reads CASSMVGASYEQYF. The CDR3 DNA reads as TGTGCCAGTAGTATGGTTGGAGCATCCTACGAGCAGTACTTC.

This clonotype was detected many times. This sequence joins TRBV7-2 and TRBJ2-1, with D unclear. This CDR3 spans 16 amino acids. The germline V gene has CDR1 SGHTA and CDR2 FQGNSA. V was pared by 4 bases and J by 4 bases, with 17 bases between. CDR3 bases: TGTGCCAGCAGCTACGTACTCGACCAACGATACAATGAGCAGTTCTTC. Protein product: CASSYVLDQRYNEQFF.

This clonotype was seen ten or more times. The chain employs TRBV28 and TRBJ2-7, with TRBD2 as a possible D gene (5 bases). CDR1 MDHEN and CDR2 SYDVKM come from the germline V gene. The CDR3 is made up of 15 amino acids. V dropped 5 bases and J dropped 1 base, with 15 bases sitting between them. In DNA form, the CDR3 reads TGTGCCAGCAGTCCTCCCGGACTTTCTTCCTACGAGCAGTACTTC. Its protein is CASSPPGLSSYEQYF.

CDR3 amino acids: CASSIDPVYMNTEAFF. In DNA form, the CDR3 reads TGTGCCAGTAGTATAGATCCGGTGTACATGAACACTGAAGCTTTCTTT. The chain combines TRBV19 with TRBJ1-1, with D unclear. V lost 0 bases and J 0 bases, leaving 11 bases between the germline ends. This CDR3 has 16 residues. Per germline, CDR1 LNHDA and CDR2 SQIVND (reference sequence).

This clonotype was picked up many times. The gene calls are TRBV20-1 and TRBJ2-7; D is unclear. CDR3 length equals 15 residues. From germline, CDR1 is DFQATT and CDR2 SNEGSKA (reference sequence). Trimming pared 0 bases from V and 3 bases from J, leaving 15 bases between. The CDR3 spells CSARDPILGGYEQYF. The CDR3, as DNA: TGCAGTGCTAGAGATCCCATTCTAGGTGGCTACGAGCAGTACTTC.

This clonotype was detected only a few times. For the CDR3, the DNA is TGTGCCACCAGTGTCAGCGGGAGCCCCGGGGAGCTGTTTTTT. It encodes CATSVSGSPGELFF. The rearrangement joins TRBV24-1 to TRBJ2-2; 8 nucleotides line up with TRBD2. The germline gives CDR1 KGHDR, CDR2 SFDVKD. CDR3 length equals 14 residues. Losses at the gene ends were 5 bases for V and 6 bases for J; bases not matched to a gene: 4.

This clonotype was seen only a few times. The V and J genes are TRBV6-1 and TRBJ1-3; D is unclear. CDR3 length: 12 residues. Trimming stripped 2 bases from V and 4 bases from J, with 3 bases between. Germline values: CDR1 MNHNS, CDR2 SASEGT. The CDR3 DNA reads TGTGCCAGCAGTGAATGGGGAAACACCATATATTTT. Translating gives CASSEWGNTIYF.

In this sample, this clonotype turned up many times. The rearrangement links TRBV9 to TRBJ2-7, with 10 bases fitting TRBD2. The germline V gene has CDR1 SGDLS and CDR2 YYNGEE. The CDR3 is 15 residues long. With V trimmed by 5 bases and J by 6 bases, 11 bases remained unmatched. The CDR3 DNA reads as TGTGCCAGCAGTACGGGGCTAGCGGGAGCCTTCGAGCAGTACTTC. Translation gives CASSTGLAGAFEQYF.

V gene TRBV7-9 combines with J gene TRBJ1-3, with D uncertain. The CDR3 is made up of 15 amino acids. The ends were cut back, 4 bases at V and 4 bases at J, with 14 bases in the middle. Germline CDR1 SEHNR, CDR2 FQNEAQ (reference sequence). CDR3 sequence: CASSSEGNRGNTIYF. In DNA, the CDR3 is TGTGCCAGCAGCTCAGAGGGAAATCGAGGAAACACCATATATTTT.

This clonotype was counted many times. CDR3 sequence: CASSYLSTNTGELFF. CDR3 nucleotides: TGTGCCAGCAGTTATTTGAGCACGAACACCGGGGAGCTGTTTTTT. The rearrangement joins TRBV6-1 to TRBJ2-2; D is uncertain. V lost 5 bases, J lost 0 bases, and 10 bases lay in between. Germline CDR1 reads MNHNS; CDR2 reads SASEGT. The CDR3 runs 15 residues.

This clonotype has a count of ten or more. V usage is TRBV28 and J usage is TRBJ1-1; TRBD1 agrees at 7 bases. The CDR3 spans 17 residues. The germline V gene encodes CDR1 MDHEN and CDR2 SYDVKM. The V gene end was trimmed by 0 bases and the J gene end by 0 bases; junction bases not matched to a gene: 7. The DNA for the CDR3 is TGTGCCAGCAGTTTATGGGGTGCAGGGGGTATGAACACTGAAGCTTTCTTT. This encodes CASSLWGAGGMNTEAFF. Based on the CDR3 plus reference TRBV28 and TRBJ1-1, the full variable domain is DVKVTQSSRYLVKRTGEKVFLECVQDMDHENMFWYRQDPGLGLRLIYFSYDVKMKEKGDIPEGYSVSREKKERFSLILESASTNQTSMYLCASSLWGAGGMNTEAFFGQGTRLTVV.

At least ten counts were recorded for this clonotype. The chain employs TRBV11-2 and TRBJ2-6; TRBD1 agrees at 7 bases. The length of the CDR3 is 19 residues. V dropped 2 bases and J dropped 1; count of bases not matched to a gene: 11. CDR1 is SGHAT and CDR2 is FQNNGV in the germline V gene. The CDR3 spells CASSLSSSGQFSGANVLTF. In DNA form, the CDR3 reads TGTGCCAGCAGCTTAAGCTCTTCGGGACAGTTTTCTGGGGCCAACGTCCTGACTTTC.

CDR3 DNA sequence: TGTGCCACCAAGGCGGTGGCGGCTAACACTGAAGCTTTCTTT. This gives the protein CATKAVAANTEAFF. The V call is TRBV13, the J call TRBJ1-1; D gene unclear. The germline V gene encodes CDR1 PRHDT and CDR2 FYEKMQ (reference sequence). This CDR3 has 14 amino acids. The V gene lost 10 bases and the J gene lost 2 bases, with 17 bases spanning the gap. Full variable domain (rest looked up from reference TRBV13 and TRBJ1-1): AAGVIQSPRHLIKEKRETATLKCYPIPRHDTVYWYQQGPGQDPQFLISFYEKMQSDKGSIPDRFSAQQFSDYHSELNMSSLELGDSALYFCATKAVAANTEAFFGQGTRLTVV.

This clonotype was seen many times. The chain has TRBV2 and TRBJ2-2; perhaps TRBD1 as D (6 bases). This CDR3 is built from 16 residues. Trimming shortened V by 5 bases and J by 1 base, and 14 bases separated the two germline ends. Germline V CDR1 and CDR2: SNHLY, FYNNEI. DNA for the CDR3: TGTGCCAGCAGTAAGTCTTGGACAGAGAACACCGGGGAGCTGTTTTTT. Translated, it gives CASSKSWTENTGELFF.

This clonotype appeared many times. In DNA, the CDR3 is TGTGCCAGCAATGTGGACAAATTTAGGGGAGAGACCCAGTACTTC. Translation gives CASNVDKFRGETQYF. The chain couples TRBV28 to TRBJ2-5; TRBD1 is a possible D gene (5 bases). Germline V gene sequence: CDR1 MDHEN, CDR2 SYDVKM. Trimming cost V 7 bases and J 4 bases, with 19 bases left between them. There are 15 residues in the CDR3.

This clonotype was seen a few times. This sequence joins TRBV6-2 or TRBV6-3 and TRBJ1-5; TRBD1 agrees at 7 bases. The CDR3 has 17 amino acids. With V trimmed by 2 bases and J by 4 bases, 11 bases remained unmatched. CDR1 and CDR2 (germline): MNHEY, SVGEGT. The DNA of the CDR3 is TGTGCCAGCAGTTACCCGTCGAGACAGGGCCGAAATCAGCCCCAGCATTTT. Translated, it gives CASSYPSRQGRNQPQHF.

This clonotype was counted many times. An end of the junction differs from the germline gene, which may be a read error. The genes are TRBV5-1 and TRBJ2-5, with D maybe TRBD1 (5 bases). The CDR3 is made up of 13 amino acids. Germline values: CDR1 SGHRS, CDR2 YFSETQ. DNA of the CDR3: TGTGCCAGCAGTTTGACAGCCCAAGAGACCCAGTACTTC. This translates into CASSLTAQETQYF.

This clonotype was counted at least ten times. The gene calls are TRBV2 and TRBJ2-7, with 9 bases fitting TRBD1. In germline, CDR1 is SNHLY, CDR2 FYNNEI. V gave up 5 bases and J gave up 6 bases; unmatched junction bases: 8. This CDR3 spans 14 amino acids. The CDR3: CASSTGTGSAEQYF. CDR3 nucleotide sequence: TGTGCCAGCAGTACCGGGACAGGGAGTGCCGAGCAGTACTTC.

The rearrangement uses TRBV29-1 and TRBJ2-5; perhaps TRBD1 as D (5 bases). This CDR3 spans 14 amino acids. V was pared by 4 bases and J by 4 bases, with 16 bases between. Germline V gene lookup returns CDR1 SQVTM and CDR2 ANQGSEA. CDR3 DNA: TGCAGCGTTGGGGCAGGGATAAGGGGAGAGACCCAGTACTTC. As protein: CSVGAGIRGETQYF.

The chain links TRBV2 to TRBJ1-6; D is perhaps TRBD1 (6 bases). V was cut by 10 bases and J by 7 bases, with 14 bases left in between. This CDR3 has 13 amino acids. CDR1 and CDR2 (germline): SNHLY, FYNNEI. DNA for the CDR3: TGTGCCACCACCGGGACAATAAATTCACCCCTCCACTTT. This encodes CATTGTINSPLHF. Full variable domain (missing parts from reference TRBV2 and TRBJ1-6): EPEVTQTPSHQVTQMGQEVILRCVPISNHLYFYWYRQILGQKVEFLVSFYNNEISEKSEIFDDQFSVERPDGSNFTLKIRSTKLEDSAMYFCATTGTINSPLHFGNGTRLTVT.

This clonotype was seen more than once but under ten times. V is TRBV12-5 and J is TRBJ2-2; D gene ambiguous. Trimming took 2 bases from V and 0 from J, leaving 4 bases between them. This CDR3 has 14 residues. In germline, CDR1 is LGHNT, CDR2 FRNRAP. The CDR3 reads CASGLFPNTGELFF. The DNA for the CDR3 is TGTGCTAGTGGTTTGTTCCCGAACACCGGGGAGCTGTTTTTT.

CDR3 loop: CASSIEVGSGNTIYF. The CDR3 DNA sequence: TGTGCCAGTAGTATTGAGGTTGGCTCTGGAAACACCATATATTTT. The V and J genes are TRBV19 and TRBJ1-3; the D is unclear. CDR3 length: 15 residues. In germline, CDR1 is LNHDA, CDR2 SQIVND (reference sequence). Trimming took off 3 bases at V and 0 bases at J, with 9 bases between the two ends.